Reported below is one TCR beta chain. Its antigen is unknown. The sample comes from a study of cytomegalovirus exposure and HLA in healthy donors. Findings of the study overall: High specificity and sensitivity for cytomegalovirus status were reported for the classifier. The authors reported that TCR beta sequences could predict HLA-A and HLA-B alleles. These predictions were accurate for most subjects in the first cohort.

Trimming took off 4 bases at V and 0 bases at J, with 6 bases between the two ends. The germline V gene has CDR1 LNHDA and CDR2 SQIVND (reference sequence). This CDR3 has 13 amino acids. PCR amplification relied on 60 Vbeta primers (plus 13 Jbeta primers). The authors' processing: Approximately 11 million shared chains were among around 80 million unique TCR beta chains counted in a later analysis. Data came from immunoSEQ multiplex PCR; TCRdb stores just in-frame clones and leaves some out. Clone size and the V and J calls come from that table; the DNA yielded D and trimming. Here the sample spans about 130,000 clones, 85% being singletons.

Sequenced material: PBMCs. The sequence was obtained from a woman in her twenties or thirties in good health and CMV-seropositive. The rearrangement uses TRBV19 and TRBJ1-1; D unclear. For the CDR3, the DNA is TGTGCCAGTAGTAGGCGGCTGAACACTGAAGCTTTCTTT. It specifies CASSRRLNTEAFF.